The clone carrying this T cell receptor beta chain was counted between two and nine times. The antigen is not known. The CDR3 spans 13 residues. Looked up from germline, CDR1 is LNHNV and CDR2 is YYDKDF (reference sequence). The V and J ends lost 6 bases and 3 bases respectively, with 9 bases between them. After constant-region reverse-primer amplification, full-length variable regions underwent semi-nested PCR with Nested Universal Primer A. TCRdb re-called the 5' RACE reads with MiXCR, one entry per CDR3 protein. The sample lists about 62,000 distinct CDR3 sequences, almost 30% occurring once. Findings and caveats of the study: Tumor-infiltrating Treg TCR alpha and beta sequences overlapped most with tumor naive CD4+ T cells, then blood naive. Tumor memory CD4+ T cell TCR gene usage was found to cluster with blood and lymph node memory CD4+ cells and with lymph node naive CD4+ cells.

Purified naive CD4+ T cells were depleted of CD25+ Tregs. The TCR sequence derives from a female donor with breast cancer. The sequenced sample was tumor-infiltrating naive CD4+ T cells sorted from the breast tumor. Specified subset: naive CD4+ T cells, CD4+CD45RA+CD25-. The chain uses TRBV15 and TRBJ1-5; D is uncertain. The CDR3 sequence: CATSYGSNQPQHF. CDR3 DNA sequence: TGTGCCACCAGTTACGGATCCAATCAGCCCCAGCATTTT.